A single sample gave rise to the 22 T cell receptor beta chains below, sequenced in a study of blood T cell repertoires in COVID-19. TCRdb's table, derived via immunoSEQ multiplex PCR, lists solely in-frame clones and lacks some. The table has approximately 330,000 clones, more than 75% seen once. The sample was peripheral blood. These receptors were taken from a woman between 45 and 60 years old with active or convalescent COVID-19.

V and J are TRBV29-1 and TRBJ2-5, with 9 bases fitting TRBD1. CDR1 SQVTM and CDR2 ANQGSEA come from the germline V gene. V lost 4 bases to trimming and J lost 7 bases; unmatched junction nucleotides: 10. The CDR3 runs 14 residues. CDR3 sequence: CSVAGTGLAGTQYF. In DNA form, the CDR3 reads TGCAGCGTTGCGGGGACAGGGTTGGCGGGGACCCAGTACTTC.

The V gene is TRBV7-3, the J gene TRBJ2-5; D is unclear. The germline V gene has CDR1 SGHTA and CDR2 FQGTGA. The CDR3 length is 13 residues. Between the trimmed V and J ends, which lost 5 bases and 2 bases, there was a span of 9 bases. The CDR3 loop is CASSGHSQETQYF. The CDR3 bases are TGTGCCAGCAGCGGCCACAGTCAAGAGACCCAGTACTTC.

This chain joins TRBV4-2 and TRBJ2-1; the match to TRBD1 covers 7 bases. This CDR3 is 14 amino acids long. Germline assignment: CDR1 LGHNA and CDR2 YNFKEQ. J lost 9 bases, V lost 0 bases, and 5 bases had no gene match. For the CDR3, the DNA is TGTGCCAGCAGCCAAGAGCCGACAGGGTCTGAGCAGTTCTTC. Its translation: CASSQEPTGSEQFF.

The chain joins TRBV25-1 to TRBJ1-4; possibly TRBD1 for D (5 bases). There are 16 residues in the CDR3. CDR1 and CDR2 (germline): MGHDK, SYGVNS. The V gene lost 4 bases and the J gene lost 6 bases, with 18 bases spanning the gap. For the CDR3, the DNA is TGTGCCAGCAGTGTGCGACGAGACCCGGGGGATGAAAAACTGTTTTTT. Translating gives CASSVRRDPGDEKLFF.

This rearrangement joins TRBV6-2 or TRBV6-3 to TRBJ2-7, with a tentative D call TRBD2 (5 bases). Germline V gives CDR1 MNHEY, CDR2 SVGEGT. V was clipped by 2 bases and J by 5 bases, with 13 bases between them. The CDR3 is 14 amino acids. The CDR3 nucleotides read TGTGCCAGCAGTTACCTGGCAGGAGGTGACGAGCAGTACTTC. This codes for CASSYLAGGDEQYF.

The rearrangement joins TRBV7-2 to TRBJ2-2; 11 nucleotides align to TRBD1. Germline V CDR1 and CDR2: SGHTA, FQGNSA. V was clipped by 5 bases and J by 6 bases; unmatched bases: 11. CDR3 length: 17 residues. This chain's CDR3 is CASSVSEDRGRAGELFF. As DNA, the CDR3 is TGTGCCAGCAGCGTGTCGGAGGACAGGGGGCGGGCCGGGGAGCTGTTTTTT.

This chain joins TRBV2 and TRBJ1-4; D might be TRBD1 (5 bases). CDR3 length: 13 residues. The germline V gene encodes CDR1 SNHLY and CDR2 FYNNEI. V shed 6 bases and J shed 8 bases, with 13 bases lying between them. The CDR3 nucleotides are TGTGCCAGCAGCCCACCACCAGGGGAAAAACTGTTTTTT. Its translation: CASSPPPGEKLFF.

The V call is TRBV19, the J call TRBJ1-4; TRBD1 matches at 8 bases. V lost 3 bases and J lost 12; bases outside the gene matches: 6. This CDR3 comprises 13 residues. Germline CDR1 is LNHDA and CDR2 is SQIVND (reference sequence). The CDR3 region has the DNA TGTGCCAGTAGTATGTTGGGGACAGGACAACTGTTTTTT. As protein: CASSMLGTGQLFF.

This sequence joins TRBV23-1 and TRBJ1-5; 7 positions agree with TRBD1. TRBV23-1 is treated as an ORF (open reading frame) with a function not yet certain. This CDR3 is 18 amino acids long. V dropped 3 bases and J dropped 1; count of bases not matched to a gene: 12. CDR3 in amino acids: CASSHWVMGQCSNQPQHF. CDR3 nucleotide sequence: TGCGCCAGCAGTCACTGGGTAATGGGACAGTGCAGCAATCAGCCCCAGCATTTT.

The J gene is TRBJ1-1, the V gene TRBV28; D is ambiguous. The V gene's germline CDR1 is MDHEN and CDR2 SYDVKM. The CDR3 is made up of 14 amino acids. V was cut by 4 bases and J by 1 base, with 10 bases left in between. The CDR3 region is CASSSIVGNTEAFF. Written as DNA, the CDR3 is TGTGCCAGCAGTTCAATCGTCGGGAACACTGAAGCTTTCTTT.

This chain joins TRBV5-1 and TRBJ2-2; D perhaps matches TRBD2 (5 bases). Germline CDR1 is SGHRS and CDR2 is YFSETQ. Trimming cost V 0 bases and J 5 bases, with 11 bases left between them. The CDR3 has 15 residues. The CDR3: CASSLESSGTGELFF. In DNA form, the CDR3 reads TGCGCCAGCAGCTTGGAATCGTCGGGGACCGGGGAGCTGTTTTTT.

J is TRBJ1-6 and V is TRBV5-1; D is perhaps TRBD1 (6 bases). The CDR3 runs to 15 residues. Trimming removed 1 base at V and 10 bases at J, with 15 bases between. CDR1 and CDR2 (germline): SGHRS, YFSETQ. CDR3 nucleotides: TGCGCCAGCAGCTTGAAACAGGGTGAGGTATCACCCCTCCACTTT. This gives the protein CASSLKQGEVSPLHF. Filled out from reference TRBV5-1 and TRBJ1-6, the complete variable domain reads KAGVTQTPRYLIKTRGQQVTLSCSPISGHRSVSWYQQTPGQGLQFLFEYFSETQRNKGNFPGRFSGRQFSNSRSEMNVSTLELGDSALYLCASSLKQGEVSPLHFGNGTRLTVT.

The chain has TRBV7-9 and TRBJ1-2; D might be TRBD1 (5 bases). The CDR3 totals 13 residues. Trimming shortened V by 5 bases and J by 7 bases, and 14 bases separated the two germline ends. CDR1 and CDR2 (germline): SEHNR, FQNEAQ (reference sequence). In nucleotides, the CDR3 is TGTGCCAGCAGCGTGGGGCAGGATCGTGGCTACACCTTC. Translating it yields CASSVGQDRGYTF.

V gene TRBV27 combines with J gene TRBJ1-2; 10 positions match TRBD1. The junction had 6 bases not matched to a gene; V was cut back by 1 base and J by 4 bases. CDR3 length equals 16 residues. Per germline, CDR1 MNHEY and CDR2 SMNVEV (reference sequence). The CDR3 coding sequence is TGTGCCAGCAGTTTATATCCCGGACAGGGGGGCTATGGCTACACCTTC. Residues: CASSLYPGQGGYGYTF.

This chain connects TRBV7-6 to TRBJ2-5; TRBD2 aligns across 7 bases. The CDR3 contains 15 residues. V shed 8 bases and J 0 bases; nucleotides not matched to a gene: 9. The germline gives CDR1 SGHVS, CDR2 FNYEAQ. CDR3 region: CASAPVGGYQETQYF. CDR3 DNA sequence: TGTGCCAGCGCGCCCGTGGGGGGGTACCAAGAGACCCAGTACTTC.

The CDR3 coding sequence is TGTGCCAGCAGCAAAATCACAGGGGTGGGGAACACTGAAGCTTTCTTT. Its translation: CASSKITGVGNTEAFF. V usage is TRBV4-2 and J usage is TRBJ1-1, with 7 positions matching TRBD1. This CDR3 has 16 residues. Per the germline V gene, CDR1 is LGHNA and CDR2 is YNFKEQ. After removal of 5 bases from V and 1 base from J, the junction contained 10 bases not matched to a gene.

The rearrangement uses TRBV24-1 and TRBJ2-1; a possible D gene is TRBD1 (5 bases). Germline V gene sequence: CDR1 KGHDR, CDR2 SFDVKD. V was pared by 4 bases and J by 10 bases, with 13 bases between. The CDR3 extends over 13 amino acids. CDR3: CATSDPGNREQFF. Here the CDR3 DNA reads TGTGCCACCAGTGACCCAGGGAATAGGGAGCAGTTCTTC.

Here the CDR3 reads CASSPGLSSSGELFF. The CDR3 DNA reads as TGTGCCAGCTCACCAGGACTCTCCAGTTCCGGGGAGCTGTTTTTT. V gene TRBV18 combines with J gene TRBJ2-2; TRBD2 is a possible D gene (5 bases). Deletions cut 2 bases from V and 6 bases from J, with 13 bases between. CDR3 length equals 15 residues. In germline, CDR1 is KGHSH, CDR2 LQKENI. Full variable domain (missing parts from reference TRBV18 and TRBJ2-2): NAGVMQNPRHLVRRRGQEARLRCSPMKGHSHVYWYRQLPEEGLKFMVYLQKENIIDESGMPKERFSAEFPKEGPSILRIQQVVRGDSAAYFCASSPGLSSSGELFFGEGSRLTVL.

CDR3 in DNA: TGTGCCAGCAGATCGCCAATAGCGGGAGACGTGAATACGCAGTATTTT. Protein: CASRSPIAGDVNTQYF. This sequence joins TRBV28 and TRBJ2-3, with 9 bases matching TRBD2. The CDR3 covers 16 residues. Losses at the gene ends were 6 bases for V and 7 bases for J; bases not matched to a gene: 14. CDR1 and CDR2 from the germline V gene are MDHEN and SYDVKM.

The genes are TRBV6-2 or TRBV6-3 and TRBJ1-6; the match to TRBD1 covers 7 bases. After removal of 5 bases from V and 9 bases from J, the junction contained 7 bases not matched to a gene. Germline-derived CDR1 and CDR2 are MNHEY and SVGEGT. The CDR3 spans 14 residues. CDR3 protein: CASSNRGVGSPLHF. Here the CDR3 DNA reads TGTGCCAGCAGTAACAGGGGAGTGGGTTCACCCCTCCACTTT.

The V and J genes are TRBV7-2 and TRBJ1-1; maybe TRBD1 (5 bases). This CDR3 spans 15 amino acids. Trimming pared 5 bases from V and 0 bases from J, leaving 13 bases between. CDR1 and CDR2 from the germline V gene are SGHTA and FQGNSA. The CDR3 loop reads CASSLLGALNTEAFF. CDR3 nucleotides: TGTGCCAGCAGCCTCTTAGGGGCTTTGAACACTGAAGCTTTCTTT.

This rearrangement joins TRBV7-2 to TRBJ2-3; TRBD2 matches 10 bases. The V and J ends lost 0 bases and 2 bases, in that order; junction bases with no gene match: 5. This CDR3 has 17 residues. Germline V lookup: CDR1 SGHTA, CDR2 FQGNSA. CDR3 protein: CASSLAGTSVPTDTQYF. In nucleotides, the CDR3 is TGTGCCAGCAGCTTAGCCGGGACTAGCGTACCCACAGATACGCAGTATTTT.